Listed below are T cell receptor beta chains from one sample, sequenced in a study of cytomegalovirus exposure and HLA in healthy donors. Profiled with immunoSEQ multiplex PCR; TCRdb holds only in-frame clones, not every one. The table records under 150,000 clones, approximately 68% of them present only once. Sample: PBMCs. Receptors originate from a man aged 25 to 40 in good health and CMV-seropositive. Both conserved end residues are part of each CDR3. D genes are given only for firm matches. Part of the rows lack a size; the others show once, few, many or a class for expanded clones.

j_gene: TRBJ2-7
abundance: -
d_gene: TRBD1
v_gene: TRBV5-1
CDR3aa: CASSLEGQRWFEQYF
CDR3nt: TGCGCCAGCAGCTTGGAGGGACAGAGGTGGTTTGAGCAGTACTTC

j_gene: TRBJ1-2
abundance: -
d_gene: TRBD1
v_gene: TRBV18
CDR3aa: CASSPQGGRGYTF
CDR3nt: TGTGCCAGCTCACCACAAGGGGGCCGTGGCTACACCTTC

j_gene: TRBJ2-3
abundance: once
d_gene: -
v_gene: TRBV2
CDR3aa: CAGRWASTDTQYF
CDR3nt: TGTGCCGGCCGTTGGGCTAGCACAGATACGCAGTATTTT

j_gene: TRBJ1-5
abundance: -
d_gene: -
v_gene: TRBV2
CDR3aa: CASSRDSNQPQHF
CDR3nt: TGTGCCAGTTCCAGGGATAGCAATCAGCCCCAGCATTTT

j_gene: TRBJ2-7
abundance: -
d_gene: TRBD2
v_gene: TRBV19
CDR3aa: CASSPGLAKLLYEQYF
CDR3nt: TGTGCCAGTAGTCCAGGACTAGCCAAGCTCCTCTACGAGCAGTACTTC

j_gene: TRBJ2-3
abundance: few
d_gene: TRBD2
v_gene: TRBV7-2
CDR3aa: CASSSRGSSGRARDTQYF
CDR3nt: TGTGCCAGCAGCTCACGAGGATCTAGCGGGAGGGCGCGTGATACGCAGTATTTT

j_gene: TRBJ2-1
abundance: -
d_gene: -
v_gene: TRBV15
CDR3aa: CATSREQHNEQFF
CDR3nt: TGTGCCACCAGCAGAGAACAGCACAATGAGCAGTTCTTC

j_gene: TRBJ2-7
abundance: -
d_gene: -
v_gene: TRBV4-3
CDR3aa: CASSQEPGSEQYF
CDR3nt: TGCGCCAGCAGCCAAGAGCCGGGGAGCGAGCAGTACTTC

j_gene: TRBJ2-1
abundance: -
d_gene: -
v_gene: TRBV12-2
CDR3aa: CASRLETSLNEQFF
CDR3nt: TGTGCAAGTCGCTTAGAGACTAGTCTAAATGAGCAGTTCTTC

j_gene: TRBJ2-1
abundance: -
d_gene: TRBD1
v_gene: TRBV7-2
CDR3aa: CASSPRTGGAYNEQFF
CDR3nt: TGTGCCAGCAGCCCGAGGACAGGGGGCGCCTACAATGAGCAGTTCTTC

j_gene: TRBJ2-7
abundance: few
d_gene: TRBD2
v_gene: TRBV7-3
CDR3aa: CASSWTSGSEQYF
CDR3nt: TGTGCCAGCAGCTGGACTAGCGGGAGCGAGCAGTACTTC

j_gene: TRBJ2-7
abundance: few
d_gene: -
v_gene: TRBV4-1
CDR3aa: CASSQAGRLREQYF
CDR3nt: TGCGCCAGCAGCCAAGCCGGCAGACTACGAGAGCAGTACTTC

j_gene: TRBJ2-7
abundance: few
d_gene: TRBD2
v_gene: TRBV19
CDR3aa: CASSTLGEGSYEQYF
CDR3nt: TGTGCCAGTAGTACGTTGGGGGAGGGTAGCTACGAGCAGTACTTC

j_gene: TRBJ2-7
abundance: once
d_gene: TRBD2
v_gene: TRBV6-5
CDR3aa: CASSGWTSGRNEQYF
CDR3nt: TGTGCCAGCAGTGGCTGGACTAGCGGGAGGAACGAGCAGTACTTC

j_gene: TRBJ2-2
abundance: -
d_gene: TRBD2
v_gene: TRBV9
CDR3aa: CASSPPGGRGTGELFF
CDR3nt: TGTGCCAGCAGCCCCCCTGGCGGGAGAGGGACCGGGGAGCTGTTTTTT

j_gene: TRBJ1-2
abundance: -
d_gene: -
v_gene: TRBV11-2
CDR3aa: CASRPGNSYGYTF
CDR3nt: TGTGCCAGCAGACCCGGTAACTCCTATGGCTACACCTTC

j_gene: TRBJ2-1
abundance: -
d_gene: TRBD2
v_gene: TRBV4-1
CDR3aa: CASSQAGGSYNEQFF
CDR3nt: TGCGCCAGCAGCCAAGCGGGAGGAAGCTACAATGAGCAGTTCTTC

j_gene: TRBJ2-7
abundance: -
d_gene: TRBD1
v_gene: TRBV20-1
CDR3aa: CSAGQDYEQYF
CDR3nt: TGCAGTGCGGGACAGGACTACGAGCAGTACTTC